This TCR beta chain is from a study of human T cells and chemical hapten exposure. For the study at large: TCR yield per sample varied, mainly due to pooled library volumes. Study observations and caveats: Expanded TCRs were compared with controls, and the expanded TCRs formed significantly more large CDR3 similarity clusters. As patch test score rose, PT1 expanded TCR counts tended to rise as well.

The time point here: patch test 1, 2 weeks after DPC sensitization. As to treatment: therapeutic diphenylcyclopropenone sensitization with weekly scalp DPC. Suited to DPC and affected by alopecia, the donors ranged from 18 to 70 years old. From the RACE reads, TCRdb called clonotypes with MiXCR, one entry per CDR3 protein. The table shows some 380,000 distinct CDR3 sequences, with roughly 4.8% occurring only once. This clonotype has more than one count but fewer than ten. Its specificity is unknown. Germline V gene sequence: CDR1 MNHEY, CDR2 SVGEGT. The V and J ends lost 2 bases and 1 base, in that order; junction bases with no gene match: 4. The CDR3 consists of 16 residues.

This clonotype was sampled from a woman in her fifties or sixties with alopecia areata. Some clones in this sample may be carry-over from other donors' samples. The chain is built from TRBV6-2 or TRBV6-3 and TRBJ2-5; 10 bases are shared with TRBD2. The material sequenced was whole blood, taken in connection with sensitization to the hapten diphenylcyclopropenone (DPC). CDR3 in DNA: TGTGCCAGCAGTTACGGACTAGCGGACTTCCAAGAGACCCAGTACTTC. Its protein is CASSYGLADFQETQYF.